The 7 T cell receptor beta chains listed next were all sequenced from one sample in a study of CD8+ T cells in alopecia areata. The treatment here: oral pan-JAK inhibitor, 5-10 mg twice daily. Extraction and reverse transcription of RNA yielded cDNA as the sequencing template. The table came from immunoSEQ multiplex PCR; TCRdb's copy has only in-frame clones and leaves some out. This table holds 80,000 to 100,000 clones, around 44% found once. The source material was CD8+ T cells sorted from blood, sampled at week 24, from a patient treated with tofacitinib. Receptors were obtained from a human donor with alopecia areata.

This chain connects TRBV4-2 to TRBJ1-1; tentative D call: TRBD1 (5 bases). The V and J ends lost 8 bases and 6 bases respectively, with 19 bases between them. The CDR3 loop spans 14 amino acids. The germline CDR1 and CDR2 sequences are LGHNA and YNFKEQ. CDR3 region: CASGIGGVRAEAFF. The CDR3 DNA reads as TGTGCCAGCGGGATCGGGGGGGTCAGGGCTGAAGCTTTCTTT.

This clone was detected a few times. The J gene is TRBJ2-2, the V gene TRBV4-1, with D uncertain. CDR3 size: 15 residues. Trimming removed 0 bases at V and 4 bases at J, with 9 bases between. Looked up from germline, CDR1 is MGHRA and CDR2 is YSYEKL. The CDR3 region has the DNA TGCGCCAGCAGCCAAGAACGGTCGCTCACCGGGGAGCTGTTTTTT. Translating gives CASSQERSLTGELFF.

This clone has a handful of counts. This chain joins TRBV11-2 and TRBJ2-5; 9 nucleotides agree with TRBD1. Trimming took 2 bases from V and 5 from J; bases not matched to a gene: 3. CDR3 length equals 14 residues. CDR1 is SGHAT and CDR2 is FQNNGV in the germline V gene. This CDR3 is CASSLTGGGETQYF. The CDR3 nucleotides are TGTGCCAGCAGCTTAACAGGGGGCGGGGAGACCCAGTACTTC.

The chain couples TRBV23-1 to TRBJ2-3; no firm D call. TRBV23-1 is labeled an ORF, and its function is uncertain. The V and J ends lost 7 bases and 0 bases respectively, with 11 bases between them. CDR3 length: 14 amino acids. In DNA, the CDR3 is TGCGCCAGCATCCCGAGCGACAGCACAGATACGCAGTATTTT. Translation: CASIPSDSTDTQYF.

CDR3: CASSRAGTLSSYEQYF. The CDR3 DNA reads as TGTGCCAGCAGCCGAGCCGGGACTCTGAGCTCCTACGAGCAGTACTTC. The chain carries TRBV7-6 and TRBJ2-7; tentatively, D is TRBD2 (6 bases). This CDR3 region has 16 residues. Germline V gene sequence: CDR1 SGHVS, CDR2 FNYEAQ. Trimming took off 5 bases at V and 0 bases at J, with 17 bases between the two ends.

The V call is TRBV11-2, the J call TRBJ2-1; 12 nucleotides line up with TRBD1. Germline V gene data show CDR1 as SGHAT and CDR2 as FQNNGV. This CDR3 has 14 residues. The V gene end was trimmed by 5 bases and the J gene end by 15 bases; junction bases not matched to a gene: 11. Here the CDR3 DNA reads TGTGCCAGCAGCAGAACCGGGACAGGGGGCGAAGCGTTCTTC. Its protein product is CASSRTGTGGEAFF.

The V gene is TRBV15, the J gene TRBJ2-3; D may be TRBD1 (6 bases). The germline V gene has CDR1 LNHNV and CDR2 YYDKDF (reference sequence). The V gene lost 4 bases and the J gene lost 4 bases, with 21 bases spanning the gap. The CDR3 has 17 residues. The CDR3 loop is CATSKTVGGASADTQYF. As DNA, the CDR3 is TGTGCCACCAGCAAGACGGTTGGGGGCGCATCGGCAGATACGCAGTATTTT. The whole variable domain, remainder taken from reference TRBV15 and TRBJ2-3, is DAMVIQNPRYQVTQFGKPVTLSCSQTLNHNVMYWYQQKSSQAPKLLFHYYDKDFNNEADTPDNFQSRRPNTSFCFLDIRSPGLGDTAMYLCATSKTVGGASADTQYFGPGTRLTVL.